Described below is a single TCR beta chain sequence and its context. This clonotype has at least ten counts. Its target antigen remains unknown. No base quality values were provided; no much bigger clone lies one nucleotide off. This entry comes from a study of identical twins (dated by TCRdb to the mid-2010s). At the level of the whole study: The study deep-sequenced TCR alpha and beta repertoires from monozygotic twins, unrelated adults of various ages and cord blood to test whether fetal clonotypes persist. Replicate twin experiments were performed at different times using different library preparation protocols to rule out contamination. What the research found in general, with its limitations: Fewer insertions were carried by abundant cord blood beta clonotypes; a weaker similar trend was observed in young adult naive repertoires, while no such trend was observed in memory repertoires. Compared with coincidental sharing between unrelated individuals, out-of-frame TCR alpha sequences shared between twins showed an excess of sequences with low generation probability. A weaker excess of twin sharing was found in beta out-of-frame sequences because the signal-to-noise ratio was lowered by fewer shared sequences. Zero-insertion analyses could be partly confounded by invariant T cells such as MAIT and iNKT, though diverse VJ usage argued against such confounding for most clonotypes. Because the same donors could not be followed over many years, conclusions were based on cross-sectional statistical analysis. In monozygotic twins, recombination models systematically underestimated out-of-frame TCR alpha sharing, but the models matched the sharing seen between unrelated individuals.

The method behind the library was 5' RACE. The instrument was an Illumina HiSeq 2000. A universal primer binding site was introduced by template switching, and a unique molecular identifier was present in the final cDNA, enabling accurate counting of TCR cDNA molecules. Specific primers in the conserved constant-segment region were used to synthesize first-strand cDNA for the TCR alpha and beta chains. To control for contamination, each cDNA library was double barcoded with a SMART-Mk sample barcode plus Illumina barcodes. TruSeq adapter sequences and Illumina sample barcodes were added in two successive PCR steps. TCR alpha and beta cDNA libraries were sequenced on the Illumina HiSeq platform with custom primers. In the authors' own workflow: Unique molecular identifiers were extracted from raw reads with MiGEC, and CDR3 positions were determined with MiXCR. For each individual, recombination models were inferred using an EM algorithm with the repgenHMM and IGoR tools. Shared clonotypes were analyzed with the tcR package in R, and sharing was normalized by the product of cloneset sizes. Out-of-frame nonproductive sequences were analyzed to study raw recombination free of thymic and clonal selection effects. TCRdb itself trimmed the public reads at Q25 with fastp, ran MiXCR and retained productive beta chains. Each entry is one CDR3 protein sequence, shown with its most common DNA and genes. The V and J calls and clone size are TCRdb's, not the authors'. The sample records fewer than 350,000 distinct CDR3 sequences, around 8.8% of which are singletons. Jointly, the top ten make up roughly 2.1% of the sample.

Taken from cysteine to phenylalanine, the CDR3 has 16 residues. Only the CDR3 region is kept as DNA, spanning 48 bases read in frame from base 1. Looking up the germline V gene (reference sequence) yields CDR1 SGHKS and CDR2 YYEKEE. V and J are truncated by 0 bases and 3 bases respectively, leaving an intervening sequence of 15 bases. All donors were healthy Caucasians. Three pairs of female monozygotic twins, all aged roughly 18 to 29 years, were included in the twin cohort. Using Miltenyi CD45RO+ enrichment and human naive T-cell isolation kits, memory (CD45RO+) and naive T cells were isolated from PBMC. These data are also associated with another study on yellow fever vaccine responses in identical twins. The second paper further reports: The authors reported that the T cell response to vaccination in identical twins appeared partly convergent and partly personalized. In the study, vaccine-responding T cell clones were precisely tracked in identical twins.

The receptor's source is a woman in her late teens or twenties in good health. The sequencing sample was made of memory (CD45RO+) T cells sorted from blood. The sample's cell subset or site, from its label and the paper: CD45RO+ enriched T cells. The sequence joins TRBV5-5 to TRBJ1-1, with no D gene named confidently. The nucleotide sequence is TGTGCCAGCAGCTTGGCCGGGCCAAGCCGGTACACTGAAGCTTTCTTT. This encodes CASSLAGPSRYTEAFF.